The source of this T cell receptor (beta chain) is a study of cytomegalovirus exposure and HLA in healthy donors. General study findings and limits: The authors judged a highly shared variant cluster likely a sequencing artifact.

Use of 60 Vbeta and 13 Jbeta primers characterized the PCR. Repertoires were generated with immunoSEQ multiplex PCR, while TCRdb's copy carries only in-frame clones and drops some. The repertoire has some 160,000 clones, 75% to 90% of them found once; the top ten carry about 2%. CDR1 is LNHDA, CDR2 SQIVND, per germline (reference sequence). V was shortened by 6 bases and J by 3 bases, with 8 bases between the two germline ends. The CDR3 length is 12 residues. As regards this clone: Antigen specificity is unknown.

This chain uses TRBV19 with TRBJ1-2, with no clear D. The receptor's source is a male donor in good health and CMV-seronegative. The sample consisted of PBMCs. The chain's CDR3 is CASRTIYYGYTF. For the CDR3, the DNA is TGTGCCAGTAGGACAATTTACTATGGCTACACCTTC.